These T cell receptor beta chains were read from a single sample in a study of blood T cells in healthy people across ages. TCRdb re-called the 5' RACE reads with MiXCR, one entry per CDR3 protein. The sample lists around 1,900,000 distinct CDR3 sequences; about two fifths were seen once. The sample consisted of blood. The receptors were gathered from a human donor in good health. Each CDR3 is given with its conserved first and last residue. A D gene is named only where the DNA matches it firmly. Not all rows give a size; the values are once, few, many and, for expanded clones, a class.

CDR3 DNA: TGTGCCAGCAGTGGACCGGGGGGGACGGACGAGCAGTACTTC
CDR3 protein: CASSGPGGTDEQYF
D gene: TRBD2
clone size: .
CDR3 length: 14
V gene: TRBV6-1
J gene: TRBJ2-7

CDR3 DNA: TGCAGTGCTAGAAAGGCGAATAGAAACACCATATATTTT
CDR3 protein: CSARKANRNTIYF
D gene: .
clone size: few
CDR3 length: 13
V gene: TRBV20-1
J gene: TRBJ1-3

CDR3 DNA: TGTGCCAGCAGCGTAGGTCTGGACAGAACCTCTGGGGCCAACGTCCTGACTTTC
CDR3 protein: CASSVGLDRTSGANVLTF
D gene: .
clone size: .
CDR3 length: 18
V gene: TRBV9
J gene: TRBJ2-6

CDR3 DNA: TGTGCCAGCAATGGGTGGGGGTATGAGCAGTACTTC
CDR3 protein: CASNGWGYEQYF
D gene: .
clone size: .
CDR3 length: 12
V gene: TRBV6-6
J gene: TRBJ2-4

CDR3 DNA: TGCAGTGTTCGGGCAAACGAGCAGTTCTTC
CDR3 protein: CSVRANEQFF
D gene: .
clone size: .
CDR3 length: 10
V gene: TRBV20-1
J gene: TRBJ2-1

CDR3 DNA: TGCAGCGTTGAACTGGGGACGGAAAGCTCCTACATTGAGCAGTTCTTC
CDR3 protein: CSVELGTESSYIEQFF
D gene: .
clone size: .
CDR3 length: 16
V gene: TRBV29-1
J gene: TRBJ2-1

CDR3 DNA: TGCAGTGCTAGACCACCGGACAGGGACGAGACCCAGTACTTC
CDR3 protein: CSARPPDRDETQYF
D gene: TRBD1
clone size: few
CDR3 length: 14
V gene: TRBV20-1
J gene: TRBJ2-5

CDR3 DNA: TGTGCCAGCAACTACCGGGAGGACACTGAAGCTTTCTTT
CDR3 protein: CASNYREDTEAFF
D gene: .
clone size: .
CDR3 length: 13
V gene: TRBV6-2/TRBV6-3
J gene: TRBJ1-1

CDR3 DNA: TGTGCCATCAGTGAGTCGGACTGGACAGGGGAGACCCAGTACTTC
CDR3 protein: CAISESDWTGETQYF
D gene: TRBD1
clone size: few
CDR3 length: 15
V gene: TRBV10-3
J gene: TRBJ2-5

CDR3 DNA: TGCAGCGTTGAAGTCGGCGTGGACAGGAGAGATTACGAGCAGTACTTC
CDR3 protein: CSVEVGVDRRDYEQYF
D gene: TRBD1
clone size: few
CDR3 length: 16
V gene: TRBV29-1
J gene: TRBJ2-7

CDR3 DNA: TGTGCCAGCAGCTTAGATCGGCGCAGGGGGTTCGCTAATGAAAAACTGTTTTTT
CDR3 protein: CASSLDRRRGFANEKLFF
D gene: TRBD1
clone size: .
CDR3 length: 18
V gene: TRBV7-9
J gene: TRBJ1-4

CDR3 DNA: TGTGCCAGCAGCTCAGGACGGACAGTCCACCCCGAATACAATGAGCAGTTCTTC
CDR3 protein: CASSSGRTVHPEYNEQFF
D gene: .
clone size: .
CDR3 length: 18
V gene: TRBV11-2
J gene: TRBJ2-1

CDR3 DNA: TGTGCCAGCAGCATCCTGACAGGGACTGGGGCCAACGTCCTGACTTTC
CDR3 protein: CASSILTGTGANVLTF
D gene: TRBD1
clone size: few
CDR3 length: 16
V gene: TRBV7-8
J gene: TRBJ2-6

CDR3 DNA: TGCGCCAGCAGCTTGGCGGTTATAGGGACTGAGGACTACGAGCAGTACTTC
CDR3 protein: CASSLAVIGTEDYEQYF
D gene: .
clone size: once
CDR3 length: 17
V gene: TRBV5-1
J gene: TRBJ2-7

CDR3 DNA: TGTGCCAGCAGCAGGACTCTGTACCAGGCCAATGAGCAGTTCTTC
CDR3 protein: CASSRTLYQANEQFF
D gene: .
clone size: few
CDR3 length: 15
V gene: TRBV14
J gene: TRBJ2-1

CDR3 DNA: TGTGCCATCAGTGGACCCGGGACTAACTACAATGAGCAGTTCTTC
CDR3 protein: CAISGPGTNYNEQFF
D gene: TRBD2
clone size: .
CDR3 length: 15
V gene: TRBV10-3
J gene: TRBJ2-1

CDR3 DNA: TGTGCCAGCAGCCGCGGGTGGGAGTCCTACAATGAGCAGTTCTTC
CDR3 protein: CASSRGWESYNEQFF
D gene: .
clone size: .
CDR3 length: 15
V gene: TRBV3-1
J gene: TRBJ2-1

CDR3 DNA: TGTGCCAGCAGCTTAAACTCCGGAGGACCGTATGGCTACACCTTC
CDR3 protein: CASSLNSGGPYGYTF
D gene: .
clone size: .
CDR3 length: 15
V gene: TRBV7-9
J gene: TRBJ1-2

CDR3 DNA: TGTGCCAGCAGCTTGGGGACTAGTCCTATGGGCACAGATACGCAGTATTTT
CDR3 protein: CASSLGTSPMGTDTQYF
D gene: TRBD2
clone size: .
CDR3 length: 17
V gene: TRBV7-3
J gene: TRBJ2-3

CDR3 DNA: TGTGCCAGCAGTTACTCGTCAGGGAACTATGGCTACACCTTC
CDR3 protein: CASSYSSGNYGYTF
D gene: .
clone size: many
CDR3 length: 14
V gene: TRBV6-6
J gene: TRBJ1-2

CDR3 DNA: TGTGCCACCAGCGGGTTTCAGTCGGACAGAGATACGCAGTATTTT
CDR3 protein: CATSGFQSDRDTQYF
D gene: .
clone size: few
CDR3 length: 15
V gene: TRBV15
J gene: TRBJ2-3

CDR3 DNA: TGCGCCAGCAGCCTTGGGATCCTAGCGGGGGGAACCACAGATACGCAGTATTTT
CDR3 protein: CASSLGILAGGTTDTQYF
D gene: TRBD2
clone size: .
CDR3 length: 18
V gene: TRBV5-1
J gene: TRBJ2-3

CDR3 DNA: TGCAGTGCTAGTTCTCTTCTGGGCCCGAGGGGTAACTATGGCTACACCTTC
CDR3 protein: CSASSLLGPRGNYGYTF
D gene: .
clone size: .
CDR3 length: 17
V gene: TRBV20-1
J gene: TRBJ1-2

CDR3 DNA: TGTGCCAGCTCACCTCGGGGTCTCCTGAACACTGAAGCTTTCTTT
CDR3 protein: CASSPRGLLNTEAFF
D gene: .
clone size: .
CDR3 length: 15
V gene: TRBV18
J gene: TRBJ1-1

CDR3 DNA: TGTGCCAGCTCACGGGACACGAGCTCCGAGCAGTACTTC
CDR3 protein: CASSRDTSSEQYF
D gene: .
clone size: .
CDR3 length: 13
V gene: TRBV18
J gene: TRBJ2-7

CDR3 DNA: TGTGCCAGCAGCTCGGGGAGGGGCGGCGGGATCGATGGCTACACCTTC
CDR3 protein: CASSSGRGGGIDGYTF
D gene: .
clone size: .
CDR3 length: 16
V gene: TRBV7-2
J gene: TRBJ1-2

CDR3 DNA: TGCAGCGTAGCCGCGAAAGGTGAGCAGTTCTTC
CDR3 protein: CSVAAKGEQFF
D gene: .
clone size: .
CDR3 length: 11
V gene: TRBV29-1
J gene: TRBJ2-1

CDR3 DNA: TGTGCCAGCTCACCACCGACAGGACTGAACACTGAAGCTTTCTTT
CDR3 protein: CASSPPTGLNTEAFF
D gene: .
clone size: many
CDR3 length: 15
V gene: TRBV18
J gene: TRBJ1-1

CDR3 DNA: TGCAGTGCTTTCACAGGGCTAGCAACGGGTGAGCAGTTCTTC
CDR3 protein: CSAFTGLATGEQFF
D gene: .
clone size: .
CDR3 length: 14
V gene: TRBV20-1
J gene: TRBJ2-1

CDR3 DNA: TGTGCCAGTAGGAGAGAGGTAGCTTTCTTT
CDR3 protein: CASRREVAFF
D gene: .
clone size: .
CDR3 length: 10
V gene: TRBV19
J gene: TRBJ1-1

CDR3 DNA: TGCAGCGTTGAGGGTAAGGGTAGTTCCTACGAGCAGTACTTC
CDR3 protein: CSVEGKGSSYEQYF
D gene: .
clone size: .
CDR3 length: 14
V gene: TRBV29-1
J gene: TRBJ2-7

CDR3 DNA: TGTGCCAGCAGCAATTCCAACTACGAGCAGTACTTC
CDR3 protein: CASSNSNYEQYF
D gene: .
clone size: .
CDR3 length: 12
V gene: TRBV6-5
J gene: TRBJ2-7

CDR3 DNA: TGCGCCAGCAGCCCCGGGACAGGGGGCGCGACCTACAATGAGCAGTTCTTC
CDR3 protein: CASSPGTGGATYNEQFF
D gene: TRBD1
clone size: .
CDR3 length: 17
V gene: TRBV5-1
J gene: TRBJ2-1

CDR3 DNA: TGTGCCAGCAGCTTTCTCCGTCAAGGCGGCACAGATACGCAGTATTTT
CDR3 protein: CASSFLRQGGTDTQYF
D gene: .
clone size: .
CDR3 length: 16
V gene: TRBV7-9
J gene: TRBJ2-3

CDR3 DNA: TGCAGCGCCGATTCGACGGACCAAGAGACCCAGTACTTC
CDR3 protein: CSADSTDQETQYF
D gene: .
clone size: few
CDR3 length: 13
V gene: TRBV29-1
J gene: TRBJ2-5

CDR3 DNA: TGTGCCACCAGCAGAGTGCCGGGTTTTTCGGGGCGTGTGGGCTACACCTTC
CDR3 protein: CATSRVPGFSGRVGYTF
D gene: .
clone size: few
CDR3 length: 17
V gene: TRBV15
J gene: TRBJ1-2

CDR3 DNA: TGCAGCGCTCCCGCTGTTTCCCTGACTAGCGGGGGGGGCAATGAGCAGTTCTTC
CDR3 protein: CSAPAVSLTSGGGNEQFF
D gene: TRBD2
clone size: .
CDR3 length: 18
V gene: TRBV20-1
J gene: TRBJ2-1

CDR3 DNA: TGTGCCAGCAACAGAGGGGACAGGAGCCAAGAGACCCAGTACTTC
CDR3 protein: CASNRGDRSQETQYF
D gene: TRBD1
clone size: few
CDR3 length: 15
V gene: TRBV7-2
J gene: TRBJ2-5

CDR3 DNA: TGTGCCAGCAGCTTAATAGGCGGACCTGGGGAGCCCCAGCATTTT
CDR3 protein: CASSLIGGPGEPQHF
D gene: .
clone size: few
CDR3 length: 15
V gene: TRBV7-2
J gene: TRBJ1-5

CDR3 DNA: TGTGCCAGCAGCTTAAGTAGTCCCGGGGGACAAGAGACCCAGTACTTC
CDR3 protein: CASSLSSPGGQETQYF
D gene: .
clone size: few
CDR3 length: 16
V gene: TRBV7-3
J gene: TRBJ2-5

CDR3 DNA: TGTGCCAGCAGTTTTAACTCCCGGGACAGGGGGCTGGAGCAGTACTTC
CDR3 protein: CASSFNSRDRGLEQYF
D gene: TRBD1
clone size: .
CDR3 length: 16
V gene: TRBV6-2/TRBV6-3
J gene: TRBJ2-7

CDR3 DNA: TGTGCCAGCAGTTTACCGGGACAGGGGGCTTTGGAGCAGTACTTC
CDR3 protein: CASSLPGQGALEQYF
D gene: TRBD1
clone size: few
CDR3 length: 15
V gene: TRBV28
J gene: TRBJ2-7

CDR3 DNA: TGCGCCAGCAGCCAAGACCTGACAGGGAGATATGGCTACACCTTC
CDR3 protein: CASSQDLTGRYGYTF
D gene: TRBD1
clone size: .
CDR3 length: 15
V gene: TRBV4-3
J gene: TRBJ1-2

CDR3 DNA: TGTGCCAGCACGTGGGGGGGGACAGGTACGCAGTATTTT
CDR3 protein: CASTWGGTGTQYF
D gene: .
clone size: .
CDR3 length: 13
V gene: TRBV7-2
J gene: TRBJ2-3

CDR3 DNA: TGCGCCAGCAGCTTGGAGCCTGCGAATGAGCAGTTCTTC
CDR3 protein: CASSLEPANEQFF
D gene: .
clone size: .
CDR3 length: 13
V gene: TRBV5-1
J gene: TRBJ2-1

CDR3 DNA: TGCGCCAGCAGCCAAGGGGGTATATCGGAGACCCAGTACTTC
CDR3 protein: CASSQGGISETQYF
D gene: .
clone size: .
CDR3 length: 14
V gene: TRBV4-1
J gene: TRBJ2-5

CDR3 DNA: TGTGCCAGCAGCGCCTGGGACAGGGGAGTCGTCACTGAAGCTTTCTTT
CDR3 protein: CASSAWDRGVVTEAFF
D gene: TRBD1
clone size: few
CDR3 length: 16
V gene: TRBV11-2
J gene: TRBJ1-1

CDR3 DNA: TGTGCCAGCAAGGACAGTGGCACCAATGAGCAGTTCTTC
CDR3 protein: CASKDSGTNEQFF
D gene: .
clone size: .
CDR3 length: 13
V gene: TRBV2
J gene: TRBJ2-1